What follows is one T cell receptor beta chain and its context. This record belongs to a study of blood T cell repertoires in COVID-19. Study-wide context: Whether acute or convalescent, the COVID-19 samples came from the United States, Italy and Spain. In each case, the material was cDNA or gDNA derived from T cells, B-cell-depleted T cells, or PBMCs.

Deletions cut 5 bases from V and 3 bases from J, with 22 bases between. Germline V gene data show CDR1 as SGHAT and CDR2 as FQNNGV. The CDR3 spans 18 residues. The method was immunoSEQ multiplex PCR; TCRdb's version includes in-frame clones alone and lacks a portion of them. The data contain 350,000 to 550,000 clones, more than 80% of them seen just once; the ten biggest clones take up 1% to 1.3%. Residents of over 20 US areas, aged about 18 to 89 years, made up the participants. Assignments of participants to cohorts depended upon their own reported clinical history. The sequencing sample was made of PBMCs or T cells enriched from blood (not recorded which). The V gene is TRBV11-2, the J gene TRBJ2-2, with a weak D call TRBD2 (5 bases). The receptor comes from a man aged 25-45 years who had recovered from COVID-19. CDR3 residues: CASSQPSGRLPHTGELFF. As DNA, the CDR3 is TGTGCCAGCAGCCAACCATCAGGTCGACTACCACACACCGGGGAGCTGTTTTTT.